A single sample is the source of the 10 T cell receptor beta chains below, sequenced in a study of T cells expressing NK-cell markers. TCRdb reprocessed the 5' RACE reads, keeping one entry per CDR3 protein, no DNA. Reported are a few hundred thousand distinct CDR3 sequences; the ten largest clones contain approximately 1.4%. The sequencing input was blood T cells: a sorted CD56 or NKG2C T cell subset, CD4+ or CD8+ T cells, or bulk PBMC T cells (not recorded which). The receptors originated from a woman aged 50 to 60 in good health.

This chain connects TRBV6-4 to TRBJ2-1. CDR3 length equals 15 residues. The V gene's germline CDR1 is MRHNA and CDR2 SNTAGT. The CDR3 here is CASSAEFLSYNEQFF.

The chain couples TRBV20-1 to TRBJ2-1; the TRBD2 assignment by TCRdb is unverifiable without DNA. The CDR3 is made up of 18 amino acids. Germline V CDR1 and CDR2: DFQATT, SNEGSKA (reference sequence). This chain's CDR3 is CSARDPGTAMSSYNEQFF.

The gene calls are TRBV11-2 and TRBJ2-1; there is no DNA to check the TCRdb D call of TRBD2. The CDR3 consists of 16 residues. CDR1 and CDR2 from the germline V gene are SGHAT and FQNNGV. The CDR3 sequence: CASSFTSGRALGEQFF.

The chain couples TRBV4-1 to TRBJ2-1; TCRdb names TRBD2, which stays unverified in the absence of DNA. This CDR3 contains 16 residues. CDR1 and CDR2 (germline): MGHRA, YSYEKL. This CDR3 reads CASSLTRTSGRDEQFF.

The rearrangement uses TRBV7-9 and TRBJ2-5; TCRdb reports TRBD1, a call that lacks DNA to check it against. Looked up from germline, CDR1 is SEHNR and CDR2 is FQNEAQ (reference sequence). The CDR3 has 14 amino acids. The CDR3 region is CASSGRAPGETQYF.

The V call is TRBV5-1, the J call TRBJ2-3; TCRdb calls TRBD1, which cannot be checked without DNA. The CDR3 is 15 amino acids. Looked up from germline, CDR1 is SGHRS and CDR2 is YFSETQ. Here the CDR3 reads CASSRRPGLKDTQYF.

This CDR3 is CASRLNQGSGNTIYF. The chain employs TRBV11-2 and TRBJ1-3. The CDR3 covers 15 residues. Germline values: CDR1 SGHAT, CDR2 FQNNGV.

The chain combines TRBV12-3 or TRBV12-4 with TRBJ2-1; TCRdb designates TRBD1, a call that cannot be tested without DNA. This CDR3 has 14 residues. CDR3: CASSAGTNYNEQFF.

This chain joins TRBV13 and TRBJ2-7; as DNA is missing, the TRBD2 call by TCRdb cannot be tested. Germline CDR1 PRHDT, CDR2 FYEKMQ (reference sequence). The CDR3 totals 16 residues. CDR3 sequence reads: CASSGPGVAGDYEQYF.

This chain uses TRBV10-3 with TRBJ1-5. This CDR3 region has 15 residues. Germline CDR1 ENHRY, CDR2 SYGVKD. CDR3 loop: CAISEREGSWQPQHF.